This TCR beta chain was documented in a study of T cell responses to AZD1222 COVID-19 vaccine. The wider study: Second doses were pooled across both intervals (about 4 or about 12 weeks).

The protocol was immunoSEQ multiplex PCR, while the TCRdb copy is restricted to in-frame clones and leaves out a portion. The sample lists about 120,000 clones, approximately 83% occurring once. Germline values: CDR1 MNHEY, CDR2 SVGAGI. Trimming shortened V by 10 bases and J by 1 base, and 20 bases separated the two germline ends. This CDR3 has 15 amino acids. This clone showed up just once. The rearrangement links TRBV6-5 to TRBJ2-7, with D perhaps TRBD2 (8 bases). The sequences come from peripheral blood, collected on day 0 of AZD1222 vaccination. The source of this sequence is an adult in good health. The CDR3 sequence: CATGAGGQTSYEQYF. The CDR3, as DNA: TGTGCCACCGGGGCGGGGGGACAGACTTCCTACGAGCAGTACTTC.